The 22 T cell receptor beta chains reported below all come from one sample, sequenced in a study of blood T cell repertoires in COVID-19. Profiled with immunoSEQ multiplex PCR; TCRdb holds only in-frame clones, not every one. The sample consists of about 160,000 clones, roughly 90% of them appearing once. The sequenced sample was peripheral blood. Receptors originate from a young man with COVID-19, enrolled during active disease.

V usage is TRBV7-2 and J usage is TRBJ2-2; TRBD1 matches 8 bases. The CDR3 consists of 15 residues. Germline CDR1 and CDR2: SGHTA and FQGNSA. Unmatched junction bases numbered 10, after V lost 10 bases and J lost 3 bases. CDR3 nucleotides: TGTGCCACGTCCCGAACGGACAGGGACACCGGGGAGCTGTTTTTT. As protein: CATSRTDRDTGELFF.

The DNA for the CDR3 is TGTGCCAGCAGTCTCCGGGACAGGGGGCGCGGCGAGCAGTACTTC. Amino acids: CASSLRDRGRGEQYF. The chain recombines TRBV28 with TRBJ2-7; 12 nucleotides match TRBD1. CDR1 MDHEN and CDR2 SYDVKM come from the germline V gene. V dropped 5 bases and J dropped 6; count of bases not matched to a gene: 8. The CDR3 runs 15 residues. Full variable domain (outside the CDR3, taken from reference TRBV28 and TRBJ2-7): DVKVTQSSRYLVKRTGEKVFLECVQDMDHENMFWYRQDPGLGLRLIYFSYDVKMKEKGDIPEGYSVSREKKERFSLILESASTNQTSMYLCASSLRDRGRGEQYFGPGTRLTVT.

This clone was counted a single time. The gene calls are TRBV10-3 and TRBJ1-5, with a possible D match to TRBD1 (6 bases). Germline V lookup: CDR1 ENHRY, CDR2 SYGVKD. Trimming pared 3 bases from V and 4 bases from J, leaving 10 bases between. The CDR3 has 14 amino acids. DNA of the CDR3: TGTGCCATCAGTGACCAGGGGACAAATCAGCCCCAGCATTTT. Translation: CAISDQGTNQPQHF.

As DNA, the CDR3 is TGTGCCAGCAGCTTAGGGCAGGTGTTCCCTGAAGCTTTCTTT. Translating it yields CASSLGQVFPEAFF. This sequence joins TRBV7-2 and TRBJ1-1; D remains ambiguous. The CDR3 has 14 amino acids. V was cut by 1 base and J by 6 bases, with 12 bases left in between. Per germline, CDR1 SGHTA and CDR2 FQGNSA.

The chain is built from TRBV4-3 and TRBJ2-5, with a tentative D call TRBD2 (6 bases). Trimming shortened V by 0 bases and J by 2 bases, and 10 bases separated the two germline ends. This CDR3 contains 15 residues. CDR1 is LGHNA, CDR2 YSLEER, per germline. The DNA of the CDR3 is TGCGCCAGCAGCCAAGAGAGGCGGGAACAAGAGACCCAGTACTTC. It encodes CASSQERREQETQYF.

V and J are TRBV7-8 and TRBJ1-1; the D gene is possibly TRBD1 (6 bases). This CDR3 is built from 14 residues. Trimming pared 7 bases from V and 0 bases from J, leaving 12 bases between. CDR1 and CDR2 (germline): SGHVS, FQNEAQ. CDR3 coding DNA: TGTGCCAGCAACCACAGGGTCATGAACACTGAAGCTTTCTTT. Residues: CASNHRVMNTEAFF. Full variable domain (outside the CDR3, taken from reference TRBV7-8 and TRBJ1-1): GAGVSQSPRYKVAKRGQDVALRCDPISGHVSLFWYQQALGQGPEFLTYFQNEAQLDKSGLPSDRFFAERPEGSVSTLKIQRTQQEDSAVYLCASNHRVMNTEAFFGQGTRLTVV.

The V and J genes are TRBV13 and TRBJ2-7; D may be TRBD2 (5 bases). CDR1 is PRHDT and CDR2 is FYEKMQ in the germline V gene (reference sequence). Trimming left V 2 bases short and J 7 bases short, with 15 bases between. This CDR3 is built from 14 residues. CDR3 sequence (DNA): TGTGCCAGCAGCTTAACCGACGCTCCGGGGGAGCAGTACTTC. Translated, it gives CASSLTDAPGEQYF.

The rearrangement uses TRBV27 and TRBJ2-7; D possibly corresponds to TRBD1 (7 bases). V lost 5 bases and J 5 bases, leaving 16 bases between the germline ends. Germline lookup yields CDR1 MNHEY and CDR2 SMNVEV (reference sequence). This CDR3 comprises 14 residues. The CDR3 coding sequence is TGTGCCAGCAGTCCCAGGGGGGCGGAGGACGAGCAGTACTTC. Its translation is CASSPRGAEDEQYF.

This clone came up a few times. V usage is TRBV6-5 and J usage is TRBJ1-3, with D possibly TRBD1 on 5 matching bases. Germline CDR1 is MNHEY and CDR2 is SVGAGI. With 0 bases removed from V and 0 bases from J, the gap between germline ends came to 9 bases. The CDR3 extends over 16 amino acids. The CDR3: CASSYSNQGSGNTIYF. CDR3 bases: TGTGCCAGCAGTTACTCGAATCAGGGCTCTGGAAACACCATATATTTT.

This sequence joins TRBV5-6 and TRBJ1-2; D perhaps matches TRBD1 (6 bases). Trimming cost V 4 bases and J 0 bases, with 10 bases left between them. CDR3 size: 14 residues. CDR1 is SGHDT and CDR2 is YYEEEE in the germline V gene. The DNA for the CDR3 is TGTGCCAGCAGCGGGGCAGGGGCTAACTATGGCTACACCTTC. The encoded protein is CASSGAGANYGYTF.

This clone was counted only a few times. V usage is TRBV4-1 and J usage is TRBJ2-7; D is perhaps TRBD1 (5 bases). Germline-derived CDR1 and CDR2 are MGHRA and YSYEKL. CDR3 length: 15 amino acids. V lost 0 bases and J lost 7, with 16 bases in between. CDR3 nucleotide sequence: TGCGCCAGCAGCCAAGATAGCAAAGGGGCTGATGAGCAGTACTTC. Translating it yields CASSQDSKGADEQYF.

About this clone: The junction does not match germline at one end; this may be a read error. The same CDR3 also results from other DNA sequences found in this sample. The chain is built from TRBV5-6 and TRBJ2-5, with TRBD2 identical over 8 bases. Germline CDR1 SGHDT, CDR2 YYEEEE. This CDR3 has 13 residues. CDR3 amino acids: CASSLAGGETQYF. The CDR3 DNA is TGTGCCAGCAGTTTGGCGGGGGGAGAGACCCAGTACTTC.

The chain couples TRBV19 to TRBJ2-2; D might be TRBD1 (6 bases). Between the trimmed V and J ends, which lost 3 bases and 5 bases, there was a span of 7 bases. There are 13 residues in the CDR3. In germline, CDR1 is LNHDA, CDR2 SQIVND (reference sequence). Here the CDR3 reads CASSIQGTGELFF. The CDR3 DNA reads as TGTGCCAGTAGTATTCAGGGGACCGGGGAGCTGTTTTTT.

This chain uses TRBV24-1 with TRBJ2-7, with 8 nucleotides matching TRBD1. With 5 bases clipped from V and 5 bases from J, the junction kept 10 bases outside the gene matches. The germline CDR1 and CDR2 sequences are KGHDR and SFDVKD. This CDR3 spans 15 amino acids. The CDR3 here is CATSGRTGSMDEQYF. The CDR3 DNA is TGTGCCACCAGTGGCCGGACAGGGTCAATGGACGAGCAGTACTTC.

The V and J genes are TRBV19 and TRBJ2-1; D is perhaps TRBD2 (5 bases). With 7 bases removed from V and 1 base from J, the gap between germline ends came to 11 bases. CDR3 length: 14 residues. Per the germline V gene, CDR1 is LNHDA and CDR2 is SQIVND (reference sequence). The CDR3 here is CASNNPGSYNEQFF. CDR3 in DNA: TGTGCCAGTAATAATCCGGGGTCCTACAATGAGCAGTTCTTC.

A few counts support this clone. The V call is TRBV5-1, the J call TRBJ2-7; no clear D. This CDR3 has 14 residues. Germline V gene lookup returns CDR1 SGHRS and CDR2 YFSETQ. Trimming left V 0 bases short and J 1 base short, with 8 bases between. Here the CDR3 reads CASSLEPPSYEQYF. The CDR3 region has the DNA TGCGCCAGCAGCTTGGAGCCGCCATCCTACGAGCAGTACTTC.

V is TRBV3-1 (or the pseudogene TRBV3-2) and J is TRBJ2-5; D may be TRBD2 (5 bases). CDR1 and CDR2 from the germline V gene are LGHDT and YNNKEL (reference sequence). With 1 base removed from V and 7 bases from J, the gap between germline ends came to 13 bases. This CDR3 has 14 residues. The CDR3 sequence is CASSQGSNEGTQYF. The CDR3 region has the DNA TGTGCCAGCAGCCAAGGTAGCAATGAGGGGACCCAGTACTTC.

The rearrangement joins TRBV6-5 to TRBJ1-3, with D perhaps TRBD1 (5 bases). Looked up from germline, CDR1 is MNHEY and CDR2 is SVGAGI. V was shortened by 6 bases and J by 0 bases, with 9 bases between the two germline ends. The CDR3 covers 14 residues. This CDR3 reads CASRGGGSGNTIYF. CDR3 coding DNA: TGTGCCAGCAGAGGCGGGGGCTCTGGAAACACCATATATTTT.

V and J are TRBV6-5 and TRBJ2-3; D uncertain. The CDR3 sequence is 14 residues long. V dropped 0 bases and J dropped 2 bases, with 6 bases sitting between them. Germline V gene sequence: CDR1 MNHEY, CDR2 SVGAGI. This CDR3 reads CASSYSRLTDTQYF. The CDR3 region has the DNA TGTGCCAGCAGTTACTCCCGTCTCACAGATACGCAGTATTTT.

The chain joins TRBV5-1 to TRBJ1-5, with D maybe TRBD1 (6 bases). This CDR3 region has 16 residues. V was pared by 1 base and J by 1 base, with 12 bases between. CDR1 and CDR2 (germline): SGHRS, YFSETQ. CDR3 DNA sequence: TGCGCCAGCAGCTTGTGGGGGCTGGAGAGCAATCAGCCCCAGCATTTT. It translates to CASSLWGLESNQPQHF.

This clone was observed a single time. The genes are TRBV30 and TRBJ2-7; 7 positions agree with TRBD1. The CDR3 totals 12 residues. Germline trimming cut 3 bases from V and 7 bases from J; bases unmatched to any gene: 6. The V gene's germline CDR1 is GTSNPN and CDR2 SVGIG (reference sequence). This chain's CDR3 is CAWSRQGVEQYF. In nucleotides, the CDR3 is TGTGCCTGGAGCCGACAGGGTGTAGAGCAGTACTTC. Supplemented by reference TRBV30 and TRBJ2-7, the full variable domain reads SQTIHQWPATLVQPVGSPLSLECTVEGTSNPNLYWYRQAAGRGLQLLFYSVGIGQISSEVPQNLSASRPQDRQFILSSKKLLLSDSGFYLCAWSRQGVEQYFGPGTRLTVT.

J is TRBJ1-5 and V is TRBV19, with TRBD1 matching 7 bases. CDR3 length equals 15 residues. V lost 5 bases to trimming and J lost 3 bases; unmatched junction nucleotides: 7. Germline V gives CDR1 LNHDA, CDR2 SQIVND (reference sequence). The CDR3 spells CASSPSTGINQPQHF. The CDR3 DNA reads TGTGCCAGTAGTCCATCGACAGGGATCAATCAGCCCCAGCATTTT.